The text below deals with one T cell receptor beta chain. Its antigen is undetermined. The CDR3 length is 16 residues. Losses at the gene ends were 1 base for V and 2 bases for J; bases not matched to a gene: 6. In germline, CDR1 is LNHDA, CDR2 SQIVND (reference sequence). The record originates from a study of shared clonotypes between healthy human individuals. Whole-study context: For every donor, three CD4 naive, three CD4 memory, two CD8 naive and one CD8 memory plates were used.

Naive CD8 cells were CD45RO-negative, positively selected for CCR7, excluding terminally differentiated effector memory CD45RA+ cells. General study points: Incomplete sequencing of sorted subsets was indicated by rarefaction despite large depth. With several donors compared, 4.5% to 6.5% of naive CD4 clonotypes were shared.

TCRdb's copy holds only in-frame clones and misses some; the assay was immunoSEQ multiplex PCR. The data hold about 2.1 million clones, with about 93% observed a single time. The sequencing input was naive CD8+ T cells from PBMCs. The rearrangement links TRBV19 to TRBJ1-2, with 8 bases aligning to TRBD1. The TCR was taken from a man between 18 and 35 years old in good health. Some clones in this sample may be carry-over from other donors' samples. The CDR3 region is CASSIVNRGANYGYTF. CDR3 DNA sequence: TGTGCCAGTAGTATAGTTAACAGGGGGGCGAACTATGGCTACACCTTC.